The clone carrying this T cell receptor beta chain has only one observation. The source of the sample is a study of blood T cell repertoires in COVID-19. Study-wide context: COVID-19 samples from acute and convalescent phases originated in the United States, Italy and Spain. PBMCs, B-cell-depleted T cells, or T cells provided the cDNA or gDNA that made up the material.

Original handling: Amplification with reference gene primers provided the estimates of nucleated cell counts. Clones were sequenced by immunoSEQ multiplex PCR, and TCRdb holds only the in-frame ones, with some missing. Clone size and the V and J calls come from that table; the DNA yielded D and trimming. Of some 400,000 clones listed, approximately 86% were seen once; the top ten hold about 3%. Sample: peripheral blood. The receptor's source is a human donor in a cohort sampled during active COVID-19.

CDR3 sequence (DNA): TGTGCCTGGAGTAAGGGGGCGGGACAGGAGTACCAAGAGACCCAGTACTTC. Its translation: CAWSKGAGQEYQETQYF. This chain connects TRBV30 to TRBJ2-5; TRBD1 matches at 8 bases. The CDR3 runs 17 residues. Germline values: CDR1 GTSNPN, CDR2 SVGIG (reference sequence). The trim removed 2 bases at V and 0 bases at J, leaving 11 bases unmatched.